These T cell receptor beta chains were read from a single sample in a study of blood T cell repertoires in COVID-19. The repertoire was sequenced with immunoSEQ multiplex PCR; TCRdb's copy has only in-frame clones and lacks some. The data contain about 21,000 clones, around nine tenths of them singletons. The material sequenced was peripheral blood. The receptors here all came from a human donor with active COVID-19. The donor label of this sample is uncertain. CDR3s include the opening cysteine and the closing phenylalanine or tryptophan. A D gene is named only where the DNA matches it firmly. Rows may omit the clone size; those that give it use once, few, many or a size class.

DNA,CDR3,size,length,D,V,J
TGTGCCAGTAGCGGCCAGGGGGCATCCTACGAGCAGTACTTC,CASSGQGASYEQYF,-,14,TRBD1,TRBV19,TRBJ2-7
TGTGCCAGCACCCCCCGCAGCGGGGCATCTTACAATGAGCAGTTCTTC,CASTPRSGASYNEQFF,-,16,TRBD2,TRBV7-9,TRBJ2-1
TGTGCCAGCAGCCCCACTAGCTACACCGGGGAGCTGTTTTTT,CASSPTSYTGELFF,-,14,-,TRBV4-2,TRBJ2-2
TGTGCCATCAGTGAGGAGCCGGCTAGCGGGAGGACTGATGAGCAGTTCTTC,CAISEEPASGRTDEQFF,-,17,TRBD2,TRBV10-3,TRBJ2-1
TGTGCCAGCAGTTACCTGGCAGGGTGGGAGGTAGGGAATCAGCCCCAGCATTTT,CASSYLAGWEVGNQPQHF,-,18,-,TRBV6-2/TRBV6-3,TRBJ1-5
TGCGCCAGCAGCCAAATATCCGGGGCTGAAGCTTTCTTT,CASSQISGAEAFF,-,13,-,TRBV4-3,TRBJ1-1
TGTGCCAGCAGCCCCCACCAGGGTAGGAGAGAGACCCAGTACTTC,CASSPHQGRRETQYF,-,15,-,TRBV7-3,TRBJ2-5
TGTGCCAGCAGCTTAGCGGGACTAGCGGGAGAGGAGACCCAGTACTTC,CASSLAGLAGEETQYF,once,16,TRBD2,TRBV7-2,TRBJ2-5
TGTGCCAGTAGTATAGGGGAGGCTTATAATGGGAAACTGTTTTTT,CASSIGEAYNGKLFF,-,15,-,TRBV19,TRBJ1-4
TGTGCCAGCAGTTGGTCGAGCGGGAGAACCGGGGAGCTGTTTTTT,CASSWSSGRTGELFF,-,15,TRBD2,TRBV6-2/TRBV6-3,TRBJ2-2
TGCGCCAGCAGGGCTAGCGGGCAAGAGGATACGCAGTATTTT,CASRASGQEDTQYF,-,14,TRBD2,TRBV5-1,TRBJ2-3
TGTGCCACCAGAAGCTCGGGACAGGGGCGGTCCGGGGAGCTGTTTTTT,CATRSSGQGRSGELFF,once,16,TRBD1,TRBV24-1,TRBJ2-2
TGTGCCAGCAGTTTTTCCAGGCTGAACACTGAAGCTTTCTTT,CASSFSRLNTEAFF,-,14,-,TRBV28,TRBJ1-1
TGTGCCAGCAGTCGGGACAGGGGGGGCTATGGCTACACCTTC,CASSRDRGGYGYTF,-,14,TRBD1,TRBV2,TRBJ1-2
TGTGCCAGCAGTTTGGTTCAGGGGGCGGGTGAGCAGTACTTC,CASSLVQGAGEQYF,-,14,TRBD1,TRBV28,TRBJ2-7
TGTGCCAGCAGTTACACCACAGGGTCCTATGGCTACACCTTC,CASSYTTGSYGYTF,once,14,-,TRBV6-5,TRBJ1-2
TGTGCCAGCAGCGTAACAGGGACCACTGAAGCTTTCTTT,CASSVTGTTEAFF,-,13,-,TRBV5-5,TRBJ1-1
TGTGCCAGCAGCTTAGAAAGGGGGCGGGAGACCCAGTACTTC,CASSLERGRETQYF,-,14,TRBD1,TRBV7-9,TRBJ2-5
TGTGCCAGCAATCGAGGAAGGGGAAACTATGGCTACACCTTC,CASNRGRGNYGYTF,-,14,-,TRBV6-5,TRBJ1-2
TGTGCCAGCAGCCCGATTAGCGGGACGGGGTACGAGCAGTACTTC,CASSPISGTGYEQYF,-,15,TRBD2,TRBV7-6,TRBJ2-7